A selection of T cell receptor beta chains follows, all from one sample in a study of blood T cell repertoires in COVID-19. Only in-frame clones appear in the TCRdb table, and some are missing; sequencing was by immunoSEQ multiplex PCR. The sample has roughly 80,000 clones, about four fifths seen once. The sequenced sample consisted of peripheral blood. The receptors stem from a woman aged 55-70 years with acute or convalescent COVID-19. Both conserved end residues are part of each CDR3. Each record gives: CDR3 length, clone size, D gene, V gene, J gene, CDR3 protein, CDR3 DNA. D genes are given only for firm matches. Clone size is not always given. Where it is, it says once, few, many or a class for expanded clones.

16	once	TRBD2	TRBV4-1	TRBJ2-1	CASSQALAGSYNEQFF	TGCGCCAGCAGCCAAGCACTAGCGGGGAGCTACAATGAGCAGTTCTTC
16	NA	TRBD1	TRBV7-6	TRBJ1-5	CASSLRTGWSNQPQHF	TGTGCCAGCAGCTTAAGGACAGGCTGGAGCAATCAGCCCCAGCATTTT
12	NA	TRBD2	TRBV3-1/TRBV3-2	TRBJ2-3	CASSQGMGGEYF	TGTGCCAGCAGCCAAGGAATGGGGGGGGAGTATTTT
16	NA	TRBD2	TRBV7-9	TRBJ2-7	CASSLDLAGGLYEQYF	TGTGCCAGCAGCTTAGATTTAGCGGGGGGCCTCTACGAGCAGTACTTC
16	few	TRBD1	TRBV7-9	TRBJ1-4	CASSSRRGQGNEKLFF	TGTGCCAGCAGCTCCCGGCGGGGACAGGGTAATGAAAAACTGTTTTTT
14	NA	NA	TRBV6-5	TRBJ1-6	CASSLRGSESPLHF	TGTGCCAGCAGTCTCCGGGGGTCCGAGTCACCCCTCCACTTT
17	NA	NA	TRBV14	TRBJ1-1	CASSQPGVLARNTEAFF	TGTGCCAGCAGCCAACCAGGGGTTCTTGCGCGGAACACTGAAGCTTTCTTT
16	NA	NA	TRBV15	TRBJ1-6	CATSRELGASNSPLHF	TGTGCCACCAGCAGAGAATTAGGGGCATCTAATTCACCCCTCCACTTT
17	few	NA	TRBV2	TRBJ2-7	CASSVLRLGYRVYEQYF	TGTGCCAGCAGTGTATTAAGGTTGGGGTACAGGGTCTACGAGCAGTACTTC
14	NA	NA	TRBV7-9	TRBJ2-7	CASSLTEKFYEQYF	TGTGCCAGCAGCTTAACGGAGAAGTTCTACGAGCAGTACTTC
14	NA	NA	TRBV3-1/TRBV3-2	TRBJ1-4	CASSQAALQFELFF	TGTGCCAGCAGCCAAGCGGCCTTACAGTTTGAACTGTTTTTT